A selection of T cell receptor beta chains follows, all from one sample in a study of T cells in Graves' hyperthyroidism and ophthalmopathy. TCRdb independently ran MiXCR on the multiplex PCR reads; one entry per CDR3 protein. This sample yields about 99,000 distinct CDR3 sequences, of which 47% are seen a single time; approximately 30% belongs to the top ten. The specimen sequenced was blood. Source of these receptors: a man aged 40-49 years with Graves' hyperthyroidism. The CDR3 runs from the conserved cysteine through the conserved F or W. The D gene is left open where the match is weak. Clone size is shown for a subset of rows, as once, few, many or a class of expanded clone.

J gene,V gene,clone size,D gene,CDR3 protein,CDR3 DNA
TRBJ2-1,TRBV9,many,NA,CASSVDWGVNEQFF,TGTGCCAGCAGCGTAGATTGGGGGGTCAATGAGCAGTTCTTC
TRBJ1-6,TRBV5-1,NA,TRBD1,CASRDRGHSPLHF,TGCGCCAGCAGAGACAGGGGGCATTCACCCCTCCACTTT
TRBJ2-1,TRBV7-3,NA,TRBD1,CASSLEGASSYNEQFF,TGTGCCAGCAGCTTAGAGGGGGCCAGCTCCTACAATGAGCAGTTCTTC
TRBJ2-5,TRBV7-8,many,TRBD1,CASSLARQGGGTQYF,TGTGCCAGCAGCTTAGCCAGACAGGGTGGAGGGACCCAGTACTTC
TRBJ2-3,TRBV30,few,NA,CAWRLWGSTDTQYF,TGTGCCTGGAGGCTGTGGGGGAGCACAGATACGCAGTATTTT
TRBJ2-7,TRBV13,many,NA,CASSLRGGYEQYF,TGTGCCAGCAGCTTACGTGGGGGGTACGAGCAGTACTTC
TRBJ1-5,TRBV2,many,TRBD1,CASSADRGLRMPIRPQHF,TGTGCCAGCAGTGCGGACAGGGGGCTCAGAATGCCAATCAGGCCCCAGCATTTT
TRBJ2-1,TRBV20-1,many,NA,CSARDHEGATEDEQFF,TGCAGTGCTAGAGATCATGAGGGCGCTACTGAAGATGAGCAGTTCTTC
TRBJ2-3,TRBV2,few,NA,CASSLSASTDTQYF,TGTGCCAGCAGCCTCAGTGCTAGCACAGATACGCAGTATTTT
TRBJ1-1,TRBV20-1,many,NA,CSARASLRENTEAFF,TGCAGTGCTAGAGCATCGTTGAGGGAGAACACTGAAGCTTTCTTT
TRBJ2-7,TRBV12-3/TRBV12-4,many,NA,CASSFWTAATYEQYF,TGTGCCAGCAGTTTCTGGACAGCCGCAACCTACGAGCAGTACTTC
TRBJ2-7,TRBV7-2,few,TRBD2,CASSLPTSGKGEQYF,TGTGCCAGCAGCCTACCGACTAGCGGGAAAGGCGAGCAGTACTTC
TRBJ1-5,TRBV5-1,many,TRBD1,CASSLTGTEAQPQHF,TGCGCCAGCAGCCTTACCGGGACAGAGGCTCAGCCCCAGCATTTT
TRBJ2-6,TRBV15,NA,NA,CATSSDTRSSGANVLTF,TGTGCCACCAGCAGTGACACTCGGAGCTCTGGGGCCAACGTCCTGACTTTC
TRBJ1-4,TRBV2,NA,NA,CASRATGSSEKLFF,TGTGCCAGCAGGGCAACAGGGAGTAGTGAAAAACTGTTTTTT
TRBJ2-5,TRBV2,NA,NA,CASSVSNTGETQYF,TGTGCCAGCAGTGTCTCGAACACCGGGGAGACCCAGTACTTC
TRBJ1-6,TRBV30,NA,TRBD1,CAWEGTGNSPLHF,TGTGCCTGGGAAGGGACAGGGAATTCACCCCTCCACTTT
TRBJ2-3,TRBV19,many,NA,CASSIWTATDTQYF,TGTGCCAGTAGTATCTGGACTGCCACAGATACGCAGTATTTT
TRBJ2-3,TRBV11-2,many,NA,CASSSPVGDTQYF,TGTGCCAGCAGCTCCCCGGTGGGAGATACGCAGTATTTT
TRBJ1-1,TRBV5-1,few,TRBD1,CASSPSPRTGEEAFF,TGCGCCAGCAGCCCTAGCCCCCGGACAGGGGAGGAAGCTTTCTTT
TRBJ2-7,TRBV2,many,NA,CASRAGVRHEQYF,TGTGCCAGCAGAGCAGGGGTTAGGCACGAGCAGTACTTC
TRBJ1-3,TRBV29-1,NA,NA,CSAEGGGNTIYF,TGCAGCGCGGAAGGGGGTGGAAACACCATATATTTT
TRBJ2-3,TRBV7-8,many,TRBD2,CASSLGASGGLLDTQYF,TGTGCCAGCAGCTTAGGGGCTAGCGGGGGTCTACTGGATACGCAGTATTTT
TRBJ2-1,TRBV7-9,many,NA,CASSLAGANNEQFF,TGTGCCAGCAGCTTAGCGGGGGCGAACAATGAGCAGTTCTTC
TRBJ2-1,TRBV12-5,NA,TRBD1,CASGPPLDRGRNEQFF,TGTGCTAGTGGTCCCCCCCTGGACAGGGGGAGGAATGAGCAGTTCTTC
TRBJ2-7,TRBV12-3/TRBV12-4,many,TRBD1,CASSLRDREYEQYF,TGTGCCAGCAGCCTCCGGGACAGGGAGTACGAGCAGTACTTC
TRBJ2-7,TRBV6-5,NA,TRBD2,CASSYQTSGSREYF,TGTGCCAGCAGTTACCAGACTAGCGGGAGTCGGGAATACTTC
TRBJ1-6,TRBV28,many,NA,CASSFRNSPLHF,TGTGCCAGCAGTTTCCGGAATTCACCCCTCCACTTT
TRBJ1-6,TRBV4-1,many,TRBD1,CASSQDGHRGNSPLHF,TGCGCCAGCAGCCAAGACGGCCACAGGGGGAATTCACCCCTCCACTTT
TRBJ2-7,TRBV5-8,many,TRBD1,CASSEEWDRGTHEQYF,TGTGCCAGCAGCGAAGAATGGGACAGGGGTACTCACGAGCAGTACTTC
TRBJ1-2,TRBV7-2,NA,NA,CASSQDLSRGYTF,TGTGCCAGCAGCCAAGACCTCAGTAGGGGCTACACCTTC
TRBJ2-7,TRBV2,many,NA,CASSELVGYEQYF,TGTGCCAGCAGTGAACTTGTGGGCTACGAGCAGTACTTC
TRBJ2-2,TRBV6-1,NA,TRBD2,CASSATPGGLFF,TGTGCCAGCAGTGCTACTCCGGGGGGACTGTTTTTT
TRBJ1-1,TRBV10-3,NA,TRBD1,CASGQGAGLDAEAFF,TGTGCCTCCGGACAGGGGGCTGGGTTGGACGCTGAAGCCTTCTTT
TRBJ1-1,TRBV5-1,NA,NA,CASSVNRETNEAFF,TGCGCCAGCAGCGTGAATCGGGAGACAAATGAAGCTTTCTTT
TRBJ2-1,TRBV2,NA,TRBD2,CASRGRLAGKDEQFF,TGTGCCAGCAGGGGAAGACTAGCGGGGAAGGATGAGCAGTTCTTC
TRBJ2-1,TRBV29-1,NA,TRBD2,CSVGWREGRLAFF,TGCAGCGTTGGATGGCGGGAGGGCAGGCTTGCCTTCTTC
TRBJ1-2,TRBV2,NA,NA,CASSRTGEGYDGYTF,TGTGCCAGCAGTAGGACGGGAGAGGGCTACGATGGCTACACCTTC
TRBJ1-2,TRBV9,once,TRBD1,CASAEDRGMDYGYTF,TGTGCCAGCGCGGAGGACAGGGGAATGGACTATGGCTACACCTTC
TRBJ1-1,TRBV24-1,NA,TRBD1,CATSDDRVTEAFF,TGTGCCACCAGTGATGACAGGGTGACTGAAGCTTTCTTT
TRBJ2-5,TRBV2,NA,NA,CASRRLGGLETQYF,TGTGCCAGCAGGAGGCTTGGGGGCCTAGAGACCCAGTACTTC
TRBJ2-3,TRBV7-7,NA,NA,CASSPGESTQYF,TGTGCTAGCAGCCCAGGGGAGTCAACGCAGTATTTT